The 31 T cell receptor beta chains below were found in one sample sequenced in a study of blood T cell repertoires in COVID-19. TCRdb's table, derived via immunoSEQ multiplex PCR, lists solely in-frame clones and lacks some. The sample carries about 220,000 clones, around 80% recorded once. Sequencing input: peripheral blood. These receptors were taken from a human donor in a cohort sampled during active COVID-19.

V is TRBV3-1 (or the pseudogene TRBV3-2) and J is TRBJ2-7, with 10 bases identical to TRBD2. Germline trimming cut 3 bases from V and 5 bases from J; bases unmatched to any gene: 7. The CDR3 is 15 residues long. Germline V gene lookup returns CDR1 LGHDT and CDR2 YNNKEL (reference sequence). The CDR3 DNA reads as TGTGCCAGCAGCCACATTCTAGCGGGGGTAAACGAGCAGTACTTC. Protein: CASSHILAGVNEQYF.

The V call is TRBV19, the J call TRBJ2-2; a possible D gene is TRBD1 (5 bases). Germline V CDR1 and CDR2: LNHDA, SQIVND (reference sequence). The CDR3 extends over 14 amino acids. The V end lost 5 bases, the J end lost 1 base, and 8 bases lay between the germline ends. The CDR3 is CASSPGQNTGELFF. The CDR3 nucleotides read TGTGCCAGTAGTCCCGGACAGAACACCGGGGAGCTGTTTTTT.

The CDR3 coding sequence is TGTGCCAGCAGCTTAAGGGACAGGGCGGATTCACCCCTCCACTTT. It codes for CASSLRDRADSPLHF. J is TRBJ1-6 and V is TRBV13; 9 bases map to TRBD1. Germline V gene sequence: CDR1 PRHDT, CDR2 FYEKMQ (reference sequence). The CDR3 extends over 15 amino acids. After removal of 2 bases from V and 8 bases from J, the junction contained 4 bases not matched to a gene.

This chain uses TRBV6-5 with TRBJ1-2, with unresolved D. Germline CDR1 and CDR2: MNHEY and SVGAGI. This CDR3 spans 15 amino acids. Trimming stripped 7 bases from V and 5 bases from J, with 20 bases between. The CDR3 here is CASTAGGGPPYGYTF. The CDR3 coding sequence is TGTGCCAGCACCGCCGGCGGAGGACCCCCTTATGGCTACACCTTC.

This clone was seen only once. One junction end disagrees with the germline gene, perhaps due to a read error. Other DNA sequences of this sample code for an identical CDR3. The genes are TRBV28 and TRBJ1-1; D is unclear. The CDR3 is 12 amino acids. Germline CDR1 MDHEN, CDR2 SYDVKM. CDR3 loop: CASVGGNTEAFF. CDR3 in DNA: TGTGCCAGCGTTGGCGGAAACACTGAGGCTTTCTTT.

The gene calls are TRBV6-5 and TRBJ1-2; maybe TRBD1 (6 bases). The CDR3 contains 14 residues. CDR1 and CDR2 (germline): MNHEY, SVGAGI. Trimming left V 0 bases short and J 7 bases short, with 12 bases between. The DNA for the CDR3 is TGTGCCAGCAGTTACTCTCAGGGGCTAGGTGGCTACACCTTC. Translation: CASSYSQGLGGYTF.

The table lists this clone with a count of one. CDR3 residues: CASSPRDFQNTEAFF. DNA of the CDR3: TGTGCCAGTAGTCCACGGGACTTCCAGAACACTGAAGCTTTCTTT. The gene calls are TRBV19 and TRBJ1-1; tentative D call: TRBD1 (5 bases). V was clipped by 5 bases and J by 1 base, with 14 bases between them. Germline lookup yields CDR1 LNHDA and CDR2 SQIVND (reference sequence). The CDR3 is 15 residues long.

This chain uses TRBV3-1 (or the pseudogene TRBV3-2) with TRBJ1-1; D is perhaps TRBD1 (6 bases). This CDR3 contains 13 residues. Germline V gene sequence: CDR1 LGHDT, CDR2 YNNKEL (reference sequence). Trimming removed 8 bases from V and 7 bases from J, with 17 bases in between. CDR3: CASSSGVTGEAFF. In nucleotides, the CDR3 is TGTGCCAGCTCGTCAGGGGTTACGGGTGAAGCTTTCTTT.

This chain uses TRBV28 with TRBJ2-5, with D tentatively TRBD2 (6 bases). V dropped 2 bases and J dropped 4 bases, with 14 bases sitting between them. Germline lookup yields CDR1 MDHEN and CDR2 SYDVKM. The CDR3 is 15 amino acids. Here the CDR3 reads CASSLRDLEGETQYF. CDR3 bases: TGTGCCAGCAGTTTACGAGACCTGGAGGGAGAGACCCAGTACTTC. Full variable domain (rest looked up from reference TRBV28 and TRBJ2-5): DVKVTQSSRYLVKRTGEKVFLECVQDMDHENMFWYRQDPGLGLRLIYFSYDVKMKEKGDIPEGYSVSREKKERFSLILESASTNQTSMYLCASSLRDLEGETQYFGPGTRLLVL.

This chain connects TRBV4-2 to TRBJ2-1; 7 nucleotides match TRBD1. CDR3 size: 16 residues. The germline V gene has CDR1 LGHNA and CDR2 YNFKEQ. After removal of 4 bases from V and 10 bases from J, the junction contained 16 bases not matched to a gene. For the CDR3, the DNA is TGTGCCAGCAGCCCGGGACAGTTCCCTACCTCGGGGGAGCAGTTCTTC. The encoded protein is CASSPGQFPTSGEQFF.

The genes are TRBV18 and TRBJ2-1; 9 bases align to TRBD2. Germline values: CDR1 KGHSH, CDR2 LQKENI. The junction had 6 bases not matched to a gene; V was cut back by 1 base and J by 5 bases. The CDR3 runs to 16 residues. The CDR3 coding sequence is TGTGCCAGCTCACCACTAATAGCGGGAGAAGACAATGAGCAGTTCTTC. Protein product: CASSPLIAGEDNEQFF.

The chain employs TRBV5-1 and TRBJ1-5; D is unclear. There are 13 residues in the CDR3. The germline V gene has CDR1 SGHRS and CDR2 YFSETQ. Trimming removed 0 bases at V and 3 bases at J, with 4 bases between. The CDR3 loop reads CASSLDINQPQHF. The CDR3 DNA follows: TGCGCCAGCAGCTTGGATATCAATCAGCCCCAGCATTTT.

This clone was detected only once. This chain connects TRBV3-1 (or the pseudogene TRBV3-2) to TRBJ2-5; possible D gene TRBD1, 6 bases. This CDR3 comprises 15 residues. V dropped 5 bases and J dropped 1 base, with 14 bases sitting between them. Per germline, CDR1 LGHDT and CDR2 YNNKEL (reference sequence). Here the CDR3 reads CASSASARGQETQYF. In DNA form, the CDR3 reads TGTGCCAGCAGCGCATCAGCCAGGGGCCAAGAGACCCAGTACTTC.

V usage is TRBV11-2 and J usage is TRBJ1-1; D uncertain. The V gene's germline CDR1 is SGHAT and CDR2 FQNNGV. CDR3 size: 15 residues. V was trimmed by 0 bases and J by 0 bases, leaving 8 bases between them. The CDR3 is CASSLEVRLNTEAFF. The CDR3 coding sequence is TGTGCCAGCAGCTTAGAGGTGCGGTTGAACACTGAAGCTTTCTTT. Based on the CDR3 plus reference TRBV11-2 and TRBJ1-1, the full variable domain is EAGVAQSPRYKIIEKRQSVAFWCNPISGHATLYWYQQILGQGPKLLIQFQNNGVVDDSQLPKDRFSAERLKGVDSTLKIQPAKLEDSAVYLCASSLEVRLNTEAFFGQGTRLTVV.

The chain employs TRBV9 and TRBJ2-5; TRBD2 matches 12 bases. The J segment lost 5 bases and the V segment lost 2 bases, leaving 4 bases of the junction unmatched. CDR3 length: 15 residues. CDR1 is SGDLS, CDR2 YYNGEE, per germline. CDR3: CASSVASGGGETQYF. The CDR3 DNA is TGTGCCAGCAGCGTTGCTAGCGGGGGGGGTGAGACCCAGTACTTC.

This clone was seen just once. This chain connects TRBV28 to TRBJ2-7, with TRBD1 as a possible D gene (6 bases). V was trimmed by 6 bases and J by 3 bases, leaving 24 bases between them. This CDR3 has 17 amino acids. Germline values: CDR1 MDHEN, CDR2 SYDVKM. The CDR3 sequence is CASRPTPGTPTNYEQYF. In DNA, the CDR3 is TGTGCCAGCAGACCAACTCCCGGGACACCGACTAACTACGAGCAGTACTTC.

V gene TRBV27 combines with J gene TRBJ2-2; maybe TRBD2 (5 bases). The CDR3 consists of 16 residues. Germline V gene lookup returns CDR1 MNHEY and CDR2 SMNVEV (reference sequence). The V and J ends lost 0 bases and 8 bases respectively, with 16 bases between them. CDR3 DNA sequence: TGTGCCAGCAGTTTATCCATAACTAGTGGCATTGGGGAGCTGTTTTTT. Translated: CASSLSITSGIGELFF.

Concerning this clone: Mismatch with germline at one junction end may stem from a read error. The chain joins TRBV6-2 or TRBV6-3 to TRBJ2-1; D unresolved. The CDR3 is 12 amino acids. CDR1 is MNHEY, CDR2 SVGEGT, per germline. CDR3 in amino acids: CASRYGPFAQFF. CDR3 DNA sequence: TGTGCCAGCCGTTACGGCCCGTTTGCGCAGTTCTTC.

About this clone: The sample has other DNA sequences that encode this CDR3 too. This chain connects TRBV5-1 to TRBJ2-6; possibly TRBD2 for D (5 bases). Germline values: CDR1 SGHRS, CDR2 YFSETQ. V lost 4 bases, J lost 0 bases, and 8 bases lay in between. This CDR3 contains 15 residues. CDR3 DNA: TGCGCCAGCAGCACCGGGGACTCTGGGGCCAACGTCCTGACTTTC. Translation: CASSTGDSGANVLTF.

The genes are TRBV15 and TRBJ2-7; D gene ambiguous. V was cut by 1 base and J by 6 bases, with 7 bases left in between. This CDR3 region has 12 residues. Germline CDR1 and CDR2: LNHNV and YYDKDF (reference sequence). CDR3: CATSRGRSEQYF. DNA for the CDR3: TGTGCCACCAGCAGAGGTCGCAGCGAGCAGTACTTC.

The chain carries TRBV29-1 and TRBJ2-1, with D possibly being TRBD2 (7 bases). Trimming took 7 bases from V and 15 from J, leaving 25 bases between them. Germline V lookup: CDR1 SQVTM, CDR2 ANQGSEA. The CDR3 length is 13 residues. CDR3 loop: CSAEGVSGPGPFF. CDR3 nucleotides: TGCAGCGCCGAGGGGGTTAGCGGGCCGGGGCCGTTCTTC.

The V call is TRBV4-1, the J call TRBJ2-1, with 9 bases lining up with TRBD1. CDR1 MGHRA and CDR2 YSYEKL come from the germline V gene. This CDR3 has 16 amino acids. V lost 1 base, J lost 10 bases, and 11 bases stayed unmatched. CDR3 sequence (DNA): TGCGCCAGCAGCCAAGTCTCGTGGACAGGGGCTATGGAGCAGTTCTTC. The encoded protein is CASSQVSWTGAMEQFF.

V usage is TRBV15 and J usage is TRBJ1-1; 7 nucleotides agree with TRBD1. V trimming: 6 bases; J trimming: 5 bases; junction bases outside the gene matches: 6. The CDR3 contains 13 residues. Per germline, CDR1 LNHNV and CDR2 YYDKDF (reference sequence). CDR3 nucleotide sequence: TGTGCCACCAGAGACAGGGTAAATACTGAAGCTTTCTTT. Protein product: CATRDRVNTEAFF.

The gene calls are TRBV6-5 and TRBJ2-7, with D possibly being TRBD1 (5 bases). There are 15 residues in the CDR3. Germline-derived CDR1 and CDR2 are MNHEY and SVGAGI. V was trimmed by 0 bases and J by 3 bases, leaving 12 bases between them. Here the CDR3 DNA reads TGTGCCAGCAGTTACTCGTACAGGAGCCACTACGAGCAGTACTTC. Protein: CASSYSYRSHYEQYF.

This rearrangement joins TRBV4-1 to TRBJ1-2, with D perhaps matching TRBD1 (6 bases). CDR1 is MGHRA, CDR2 YSYEKL, per germline. V lost 3 bases, J lost 2 bases, and 13 bases lay in between. This CDR3 comprises 15 residues. CDR3 nucleotide sequence: TGCGCCAGCAGCCAGGCCCCAGGGGAAAACTATGGCTACACCTTC. Protein sequence: CASSQAPGENYGYTF.

The gene calls are TRBV24-1 and TRBJ2-1, with 14 bases lining up with TRBD2. The V gene end was trimmed by 7 bases and the J gene end by 5 bases; junction bases not matched to a gene: 3. The CDR3 runs 15 residues. Germline lookup yields CDR1 KGHDR and CDR2 SFDVKD. The CDR3 loop is CATRPTSGRDNEQFF. CDR3 DNA sequence: TGTGCCACCAGACCGACTAGCGGGAGGGACAATGAGCAGTTCTTC.

This chain connects TRBV19 to TRBJ2-6; D is possibly TRBD2 (5 bases). The V gene lost 5 bases and the J gene lost 2 bases, with 10 bases spanning the gap. The CDR3 covers 15 residues. Germline V lookup: CDR1 LNHDA, CDR2 SQIVND (reference sequence). CDR3: CASSQTGAGANVLTF. Written as DNA, the CDR3 is TGTGCCAGTAGTCAAACCGGGGCTGGGGCCAACGTCCTGACTTTC. The full variable domain, with the rest looked up from reference TRBV19 and TRBJ2-6, is DGGITQSPKYLFRKEGQNVTLSCEQNLNHDAMYWYRQDPGQGLRLIYYSQIVNDFQKGDIAEGYSVSREKKESFPLTVTSAQKNPTAFYLCASSQTGAGANVLTFGAGSRLTVL.

For this clone: The junction shows a germline mismatch at one end, possibly a read error. The rearrangement uses TRBV7-7 and TRBJ1-3; the D gene is possibly TRBD1 (6 bases). Germline-derived CDR1 and CDR2 are SSHAT and FNYEAQ (reference sequence). The CDR3 is made up of 14 amino acids. The CDR3 sequence: CASSLGQSGNTIYF. In nucleotides, the CDR3 is TGTGCTAGCAGCCTTGGACAGTCTGGAAACACCATATATTTT.

This clone was observed once. J is TRBJ1-2 and V is TRBV25-1; tentatively, D is TRBD1 (6 bases). CDR3 length equals 13 residues. The germline CDR1 and CDR2 sequences are MGHDK and SYGVNS. The V gene lost 5 bases and the J gene lost 8 bases, with 15 bases spanning the gap. The CDR3 bases are TGTGCCAGCAGTTCTTACAGGGACGAGGGCTACACCTTC. This codes for CASSSYRDEGYTF.

The rearrangement joins TRBV7-9 to TRBJ2-7, with TRBD2 matching over 7 bases. Germline V gives CDR1 SEHNR, CDR2 FQNEAQ (reference sequence). The J segment lost 2 bases and the V segment lost 5 bases, leaving 6 bases of the junction unmatched. CDR3 size: 14 residues. The CDR3 DNA follows: TGTGCCAGCAGCCGGGGCGGGAGAGCCTACGAGCAGTACTTC. Translated, it gives CASSRGGRAYEQYF. Complete variable domain (other parts from reference TRBV7-9 and TRBJ2-7): DTGVSQNPRHKITKRGQNVTFRCDPISEHNRLYWYRQTLGQGPEFLTYFQNEAQLEKSRLLSDRFSAERPKGSFSTLEIQRTEQGDSAMYLCASSRGGRAYEQYFGPGTRLTVT.

V and J are TRBV28 and TRBJ2-3, with 8 bases that match TRBD2. After removal of 10 bases from V and 4 bases from J, the junction contained 22 bases not matched to a gene. The germline V gene encodes CDR1 MDHEN and CDR2 SYDVKM. The CDR3 is made up of 18 amino acids. In DNA form, the CDR3 reads TGTGCCACCACCGTTCCCCCTCTTTCCTCGCGGGAGGCAGATACGCAGTATTTT. This codes for CATTVPPLSSREADTQYF.